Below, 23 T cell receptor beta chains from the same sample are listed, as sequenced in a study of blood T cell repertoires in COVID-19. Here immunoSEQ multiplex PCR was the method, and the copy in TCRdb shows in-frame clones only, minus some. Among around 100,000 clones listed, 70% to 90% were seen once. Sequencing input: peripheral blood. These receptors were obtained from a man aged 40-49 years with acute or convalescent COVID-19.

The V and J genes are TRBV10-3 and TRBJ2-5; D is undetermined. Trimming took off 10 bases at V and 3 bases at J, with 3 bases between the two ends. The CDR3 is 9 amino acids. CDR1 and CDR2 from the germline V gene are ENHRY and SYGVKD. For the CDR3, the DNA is TGTGCCACCGAAGAGACCCAGTACTTC. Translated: CATEETQYF.

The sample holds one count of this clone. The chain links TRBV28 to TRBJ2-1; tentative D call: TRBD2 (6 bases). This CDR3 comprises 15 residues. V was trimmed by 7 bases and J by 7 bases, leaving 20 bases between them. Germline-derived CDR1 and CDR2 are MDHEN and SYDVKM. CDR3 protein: CASIALGAGRNEQFF. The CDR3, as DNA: TGTGCCAGCATTGCTCTTGGGGCGGGGCGAAATGAGCAGTTCTTC.

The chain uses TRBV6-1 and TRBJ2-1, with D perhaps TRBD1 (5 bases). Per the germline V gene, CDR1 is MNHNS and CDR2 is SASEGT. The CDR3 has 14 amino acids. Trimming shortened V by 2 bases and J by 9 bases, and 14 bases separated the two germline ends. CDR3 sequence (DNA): TGTGCCAGCAGTGAAAAGGGCAGGGTGGTTGAGCAGTTCTTC. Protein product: CASSEKGRVVEQFF.

CDR3 coding DNA: TGTGCCAGCACCGTATACAGGGCCTCAGCTTTCTTT. This encodes CASTVYRASAFF. The chain employs TRBV2 and TRBJ1-1; TRBD1 is a possible D gene (6 bases). This CDR3 contains 12 residues. Germline V gives CDR1 SNHLY, CDR2 FYNNEI. V was shortened by 7 bases and J by 10 bases, with 16 bases between the two germline ends.

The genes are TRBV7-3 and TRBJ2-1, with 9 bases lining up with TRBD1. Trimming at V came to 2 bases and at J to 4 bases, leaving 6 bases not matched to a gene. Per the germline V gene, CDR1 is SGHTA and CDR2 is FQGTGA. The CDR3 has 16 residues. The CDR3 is CASSLGGTGSYNEQFF. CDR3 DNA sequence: TGTGCCAGCAGCTTAGGAGGGACAGGGTCTTACAATGAGCAGTTCTTC.

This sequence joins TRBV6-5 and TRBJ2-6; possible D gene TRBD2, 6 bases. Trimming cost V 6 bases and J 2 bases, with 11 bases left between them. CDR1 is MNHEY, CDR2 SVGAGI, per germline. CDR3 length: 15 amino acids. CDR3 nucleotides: TGTGCCAGCAGGCGAAGGGAGGCTGGGGCCAACGTCCTGACTTTC. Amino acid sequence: CASRRREAGANVLTF.

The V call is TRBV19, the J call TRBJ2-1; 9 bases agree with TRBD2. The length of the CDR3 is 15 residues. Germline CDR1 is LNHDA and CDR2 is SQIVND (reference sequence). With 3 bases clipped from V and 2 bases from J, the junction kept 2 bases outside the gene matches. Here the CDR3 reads CASSIPSGAYNEQFF. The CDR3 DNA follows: TGTGCCAGTAGTATTCCTAGCGGGGCCTACAATGAGCAGTTCTTC.

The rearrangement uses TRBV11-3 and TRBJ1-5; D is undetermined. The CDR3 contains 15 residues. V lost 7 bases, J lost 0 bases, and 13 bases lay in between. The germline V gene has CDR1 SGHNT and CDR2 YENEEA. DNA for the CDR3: TGTGCCAGCACCGGTCGAAACCCTAGCAATCAGCCCCAGCATTTT. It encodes CASTGRNPSNQPQHF.

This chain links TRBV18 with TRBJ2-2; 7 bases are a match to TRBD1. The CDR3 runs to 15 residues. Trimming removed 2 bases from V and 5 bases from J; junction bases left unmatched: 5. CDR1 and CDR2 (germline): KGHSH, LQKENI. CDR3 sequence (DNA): TGTGCCAGCTCACCAGGACAGGTGAATACCGGGGAGCTGTTTTTT. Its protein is CASSPGQVNTGELFF.

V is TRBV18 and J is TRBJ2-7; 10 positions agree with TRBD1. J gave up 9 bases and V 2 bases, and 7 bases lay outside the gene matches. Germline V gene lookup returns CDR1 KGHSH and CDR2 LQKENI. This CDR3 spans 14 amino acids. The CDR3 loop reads CASSPGGQGVGQYF. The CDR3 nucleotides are TGTGCCAGCTCACCAGGAGGACAGGGGGTGGGGCAGTACTTC.

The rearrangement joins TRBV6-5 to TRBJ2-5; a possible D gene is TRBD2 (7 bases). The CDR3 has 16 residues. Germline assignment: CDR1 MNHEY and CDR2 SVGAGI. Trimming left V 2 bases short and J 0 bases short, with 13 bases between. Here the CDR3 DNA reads TGTGCCAGCAGTTACGGCGCGGGGGCGAACCAAGAGACCCAGTACTTC. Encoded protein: CASSYGAGANQETQYF.

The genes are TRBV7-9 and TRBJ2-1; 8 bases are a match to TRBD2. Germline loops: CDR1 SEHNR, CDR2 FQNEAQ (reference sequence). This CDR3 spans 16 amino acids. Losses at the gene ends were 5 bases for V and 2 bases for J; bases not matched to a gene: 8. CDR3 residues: CASSPPGLGAYNEQFF. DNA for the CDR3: TGTGCCAGCAGCCCGCCGGGACTAGGAGCCTACAATGAGCAGTTCTTC.

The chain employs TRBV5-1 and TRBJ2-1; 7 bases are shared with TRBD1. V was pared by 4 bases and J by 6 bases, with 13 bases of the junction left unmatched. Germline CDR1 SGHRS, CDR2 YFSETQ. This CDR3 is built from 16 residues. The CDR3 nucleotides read TGCGCCAGCAGCGGCCATCGACAGGGCAGTAGCAATGAGCAGTTCTTC. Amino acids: CASSGHRQGSSNEQFF.

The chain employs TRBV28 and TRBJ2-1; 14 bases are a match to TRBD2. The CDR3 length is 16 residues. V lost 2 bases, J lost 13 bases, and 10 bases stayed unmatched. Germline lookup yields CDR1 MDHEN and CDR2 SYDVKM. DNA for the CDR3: TGTGCCAGCAGTTTAAGCACGGGACTAGCGGGAGTAGATCAGTTCTTC. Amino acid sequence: CASSLSTGLAGVDQFF. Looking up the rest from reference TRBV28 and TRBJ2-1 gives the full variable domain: DVKVTQSSRYLVKRTGEKVFLECVQDMDHENMFWYRQDPGLGLRLIYFSYDVKMKEKGDIPEGYSVSREKKERFSLILESASTNQTSMYLCASSLSTGLAGVDQFFGPGTRLTVL.

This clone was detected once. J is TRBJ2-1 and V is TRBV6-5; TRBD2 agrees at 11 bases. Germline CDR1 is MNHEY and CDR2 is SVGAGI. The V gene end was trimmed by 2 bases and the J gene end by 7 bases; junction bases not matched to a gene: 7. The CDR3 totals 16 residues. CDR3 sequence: CASSYRASGGYNEQFF. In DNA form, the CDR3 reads TGTGCCAGCAGTTACCGGGCTAGCGGGGGGTATAATGAGCAGTTCTTC.

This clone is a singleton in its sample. This CDR3 reads CASSVTEYSNQPQHF. In DNA, the CDR3 is TGTGCCAGCAGCGTGACGGAGTATAGCAATCAGCCCCAGCATTTT. The chain combines TRBV28 with TRBJ1-5; D remains ambiguous. Germline V lookup: CDR1 MDHEN, CDR2 SYDVKM. V lost 6 bases and J 0 bases, leaving 12 bases between the germline ends. This CDR3 has 15 residues.

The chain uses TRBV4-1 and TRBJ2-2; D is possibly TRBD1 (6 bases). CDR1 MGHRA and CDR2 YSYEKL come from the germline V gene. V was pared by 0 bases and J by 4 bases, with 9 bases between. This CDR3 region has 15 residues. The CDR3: CASSQEGRGTGELFF. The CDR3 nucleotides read TGCGCCAGCAGCCAAGAGGGCAGGGGCACCGGGGAGCTGTTTTTT.

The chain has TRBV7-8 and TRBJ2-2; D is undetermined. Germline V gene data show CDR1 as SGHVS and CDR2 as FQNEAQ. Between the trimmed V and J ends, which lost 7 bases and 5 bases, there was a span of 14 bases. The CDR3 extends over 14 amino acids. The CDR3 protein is CASTNYLGTGELFF. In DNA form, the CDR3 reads TGTGCCAGCACCAACTACCTTGGGACCGGGGAGCTGTTTTTT.

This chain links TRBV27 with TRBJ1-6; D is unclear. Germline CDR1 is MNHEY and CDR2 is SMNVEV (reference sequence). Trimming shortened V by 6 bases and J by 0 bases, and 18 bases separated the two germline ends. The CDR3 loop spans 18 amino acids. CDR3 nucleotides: TGTGCCAGCAGGGGTCGGGGAACCCTTAGCTCCTATAATTCACCCCTCCACTTT. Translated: CASRGRGTLSSYNSPLHF.

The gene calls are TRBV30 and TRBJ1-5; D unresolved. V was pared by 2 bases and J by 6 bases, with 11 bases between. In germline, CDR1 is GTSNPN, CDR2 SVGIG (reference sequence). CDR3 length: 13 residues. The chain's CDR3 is CAWSPSLGQPQHF. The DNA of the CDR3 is TGTGCCTGGAGTCCTTCTCTCGGTCAGCCCCAGCATTTT.

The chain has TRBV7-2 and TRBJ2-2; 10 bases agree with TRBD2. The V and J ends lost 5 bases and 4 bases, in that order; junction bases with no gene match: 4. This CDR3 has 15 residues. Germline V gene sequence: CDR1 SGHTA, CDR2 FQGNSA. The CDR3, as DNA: TGTGCCAGCAGCCCGCGGACTAGCGGCACCGGGGAGCTGTTTTTT. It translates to CASSPRTSGTGELFF.

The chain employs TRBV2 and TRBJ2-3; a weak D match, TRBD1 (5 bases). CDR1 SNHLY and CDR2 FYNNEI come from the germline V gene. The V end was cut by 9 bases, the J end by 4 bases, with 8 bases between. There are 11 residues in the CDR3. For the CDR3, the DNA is TGTGCCAGACAGGTTTCAGATACGCAGTATTTT. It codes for CARQVSDTQYF.

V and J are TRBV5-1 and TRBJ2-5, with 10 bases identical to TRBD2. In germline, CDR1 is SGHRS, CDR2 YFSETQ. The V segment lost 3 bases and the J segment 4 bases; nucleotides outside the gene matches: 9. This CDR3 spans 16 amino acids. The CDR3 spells CASSSGSGGALETQYF. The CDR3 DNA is TGCGCCAGCAGCTCAGGGAGCGGGGGGGCTCTAGAGACCCAGTACTTC.